This T cell receptor beta chain was found in a study of T cells after somatic rescue of genetic block. In the case of this clone: This sample also contains other DNA sequences that code for the same CDR3.

The method was immunoSEQ multiplex PCR; TCRdb's version includes in-frame clones alone and lacks a portion of them. Of approximately 110,000 clones in the sample, 80% to 95% were seen once. Germline loops: CDR1 LGHNA, CDR2 YSLEER. Trimming left V 0 bases short and J 6 bases short, with 12 bases between. CDR3 length equals 14 residues. The sample was peripheral blood mononuclear cells (PBMCs). The clonotype was recovered from a woman under 30. J is TRBJ2-7 and V is TRBV4-3; a possible D gene is TRBD1 (5 bases). The CDR3 nucleotides are TGCGCCAGCAGCCAAGATTGGGGCCAGGGCGAGCAGTACTTC. Residues: CASSQDWGQGEQYF.